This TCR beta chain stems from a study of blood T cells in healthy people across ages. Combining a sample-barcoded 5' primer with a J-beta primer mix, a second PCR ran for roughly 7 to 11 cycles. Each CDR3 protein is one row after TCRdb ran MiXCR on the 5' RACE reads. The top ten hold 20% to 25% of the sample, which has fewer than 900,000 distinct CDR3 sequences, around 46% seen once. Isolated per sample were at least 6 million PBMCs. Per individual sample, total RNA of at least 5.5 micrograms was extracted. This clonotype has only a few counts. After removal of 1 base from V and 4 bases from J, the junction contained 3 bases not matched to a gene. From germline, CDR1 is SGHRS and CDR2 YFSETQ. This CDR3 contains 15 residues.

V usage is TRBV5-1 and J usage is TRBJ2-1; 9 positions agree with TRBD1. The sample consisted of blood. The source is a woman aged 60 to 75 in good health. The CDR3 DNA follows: TGCGCCAGCAGCTTGACAGGGGGCGAATACAATGAGCAGTTCTTC. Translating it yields CASSLTGGEYNEQFF. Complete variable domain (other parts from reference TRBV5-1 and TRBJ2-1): KAGVTQTPRYLIKTRGQQVTLSCSPISGHRSVSWYQQTPGQGLQFLFEYFSETQRNKGNFPGRFSGRQFSNSRSEMNVSTLELGDSALYLCASSLTGGEYNEQFFGPGTRLTVL.